The 8 T cell receptor beta chains below come from one sample, sequenced in a study. TCRdb re-derived calls from the 5' RACE reads in MiXCR, one entry per CDR3 protein. The data hold about 32,000 distinct CDR3 sequences, with less than 25% observed a single time. The sequenced sample was memory CD4+ T cells sorted from blood. Subset noted: memory CD4+ T cells, CD4+CD45RO+CD25-. These TCRs come from a female donor with breast cancer.

This clonotype was picked up many times. The CDR3 nucleotides read TGCAGCGCCTTGGGGGGGTCCACAGATACGCAGTATTTT. Translated: CSALGGSTDTQYF. The chain joins TRBV29-1 to TRBJ2-3, with 7 bases that match TRBD2. This CDR3 is 13 amino acids long. With 7 bases clipped from V and 2 bases from J, the junction kept 6 bases outside the gene matches. CDR1 SQVTM and CDR2 ANQGSEA come from the germline V gene.

This clonotype came up many times. The chain has TRBV5-1 and TRBJ2-7, with 9 bases matching TRBD2. The germline gives CDR1 SGHRS, CDR2 YFSETQ. V trimming: 4 bases; J trimming: 2 bases; junction bases outside the gene matches: 7. This CDR3 has 15 residues. The DNA of the CDR3 is TGCGCCAGCAGCCCAGGACTAGCGAGCCCCTACGAGCAGTACTTC. It translates to CASSPGLASPYEQYF.

This clonotype occurred many times. An end of the junction does not agree with germline; a read error may underlie this. The chain recombines TRBV15 with TRBJ1-5, with D unclear. This CDR3 has 15 amino acids. Germline-derived CDR1 and CDR2 are LNHNV and YYDKDF (reference sequence). DNA of the CDR3: TGTGCCACCAGTAGAGACGGATATAGCAATCAGCCCCAGCATTTT. Residues: CATSRDGYSNQPQHF.

In this sample, this clonotype turned up many times. The chain links TRBV6-2 or TRBV6-3 to TRBJ2-7, with D possibly TRBD2 on 6 matching bases. The CDR3 spans 13 residues. Between the trimmed V and J ends, which lost 4 bases and 0 bases, there was a span of 7 bases. CDR1 MNHEY and CDR2 SVGEGT come from the germline V gene. CDR3 sequence (DNA): TGTGCCAGCAGTTGGGACTCCTCCTACGAGCAGTACTTC. Encoded protein: CASSWDSSYEQYF.

The chain employs TRBV27 and TRBJ1-1, with 8 bases identical to TRBD1. Germline V CDR1 and CDR2: MNHEY, SMNVEV (reference sequence). The CDR3 extends over 14 amino acids. V trimming: 4 bases; J trimming: 3 bases; junction bases outside the gene matches: 4. DNA of the CDR3: TGTGCCAGCAGTTGGACAGGGAGGTACACTGAAGCTTTCTTT. Its translation: CASSWTGRYTEAFF.

This clonotype occurred once. J is TRBJ2-7 and V is TRBV3-1, with 8 bases aligning to TRBD1. V was clipped by 0 bases and J by 2 bases; unmatched bases: 3. This CDR3 comprises 15 residues. Germline V gene data show CDR1 as LGHDT and CDR2 as YNNKEL (reference sequence). The CDR3 DNA follows: TGTGCCAGCAGCCAAGAGGACAGGGTAGCCTACGAGCAGTACTTC. Amino acid sequence: CASSQEDRVAYEQYF.

This clonotype was detected many times. The chain links TRBV27 to TRBJ1-5; TRBD1 is a possible D gene (6 bases). Looked up from germline, CDR1 is MNHEY and CDR2 is SMNVEV (reference sequence). V lost 4 bases and J lost 3, with 7 bases in between. CDR3 length equals 13 residues. The CDR3 sequence is CASSWDTNQPQHF. For the CDR3, the DNA is TGTGCCAGCAGTTGGGACACCAATCAGCCCCAGCATTTT.

The chain employs TRBV27 and TRBJ1-5; D perhaps matches TRBD1 (6 bases). Per germline, CDR1 MNHEY and CDR2 SMNVEV (reference sequence). Trimming took 3 bases from V and 7 from J, leaving 10 bases between them. This CDR3 is built from 13 residues. The CDR3 reads CASSFTGGQPQHF. The CDR3 nucleotides read TGTGCCAGCAGTTTCACCGGGGGCCAGCCCCAGCATTTT.